The sequence of this TCR beta chain was determined in a study of OX40 agonist ivuxolimab in advanced cancers. Sequenced by immunoSEQ multiplex PCR; TCRdb stores in-frame clones only, minus some. The table includes 65,000 to 95,000 clones, over 80% detected once. V lost 7 bases and J 12 bases, leaving 28 bases between the germline ends. The germline CDR1 and CDR2 sequences are MNHEY and SMNVEV (reference sequence). This CDR3 has 16 amino acids. The V call is TRBV27, the J call TRBJ2-1; D perhaps matches TRBD1 (7 bases). The sample in question was CD4+ or CD8+ T cells sorted from blood, obtained in a trial of the OX40 agonist ivuxolimab. The origin of this receptor is an adult with an advanced solid tumor such as melanoma, head and neck, liver or kidney cancer. This chain's CDR3 is CASTSGTVPSLGGQFF. Here the CDR3 DNA reads TGTGCCAGCACCTCCGGGACAGTCCCTAGCTTGGGGGGGCAGTTCTTC.